What follows describes a single TCR beta chain. What it binds is unknown. Sequencing of TCR beta was carried out in blood CD8+ and CD4+ T cells. These data are taken from a study of CD8 T cells in Susac syndrome. Study-wide points: The study's TCR sequencing and HLA analysis drew on a certain number of individuals. That number was acknowledged as relatively small.

With random hexamers, reverse transcription was performed on roughly 0.45 to 1 ug of RNA. One entry per CDR3 protein results from TCRdb running MiXCR on the immunoSEQ multiplex PCR reads. The sample carries about 130,000 distinct CDR3 sequences, approximately 93% recorded once. V gave up 3 bases and J gave up 4 bases, with 6 bases separating them. Per germline, CDR1 SGHAT and CDR2 FQNNGV. CDR3 length equals 12 residues. The receptor's source is a human donor with multiple sclerosis. This sequence joins TRBV11-2 and TRBJ2-5; D not resolved. The specimen sequenced was CD8+ T cells from PBMCs. DNA of the CDR3: TGTGCCAGCAGCTTCTCGGGAGAGACCCAGTACTTC. Translating gives CASSFSGETQYF.